A selection of T cell receptor beta chains follows, all from one sample in a study of shared clonotypes between healthy human individuals. The method was immunoSEQ multiplex PCR; TCRdb's version includes in-frame clones alone and lacks a portion of them. The table records roughly 700,000 clones, around 67% of them present only once. Sequenced input: memory CD4+ T cells sorted from blood. The receptors were gathered from a young woman in good health. Both conserved end residues are part of each CDR3. The D gene is left open where the match is weak. Clone size, where shown, is once, few, many, or a class for clones that have expanded.

D: .
size: few
V: TRBV6-1
J: TRBJ1-5
CDR3: CASSEAPRNNQPQHF
DNA: TGTGCCAGCAGTGAAGCGCCGAGGAACAATCAGCCCCAGCATTTT

D: TRBD2
size: .
V: TRBV5-8
J: TRBJ2-7
CDR3: CASSFWTSGSYEQYF
DNA: TGTGCCAGCAGCTTTTGGACTAGCGGGTCCTACGAGCAGTACTTC

D: .
size: .
V: TRBV7-9
J: TRBJ2-2
CDR3: CASSFRTVRNTGELFF
DNA: TGTGCCAGCAGCTTTAGAACAGTGAGGAACACCGGGGAGCTGTTTTTT

D: .
size: few
V: TRBV11-3
J: TRBJ2-6
CDR3: CASSRPGAGANVLTF
DNA: TGTGCCAGCAGCCGCCCAGGGGCTGGGGCCAACGTCCTGACTTTC

D: .
size: .
V: TRBV30
J: TRBJ1-1
CDR3: CAWSVGTSNTEAFF
DNA: TGTGCCTGGAGTGTGGGGACATCGAACACTGAAGCTTTCTTT

D: .
size: .
V: TRBV30
J: TRBJ1-1
CDR3: CVWSGGGDTEAFF
DNA: TGTGTCTGGAGTGGAGGAGGGGACACTGAAGCTTTCTTT

D: .
size: .
V: TRBV19
J: TRBJ2-7
CDR3: CASSIDLGGPYEQYF
DNA: TGTGCCAGTAGTATAGATCTGGGCGGCCCCTACGAGCAGTACTTC

D: .
size: once
V: TRBV25-1
J: TRBJ1-2
CDR3: CASSEAGNYYGYTF
DNA: TGTGCCAGCAGTGAGGCAGGGAACTACTATGGCTACACCTTC

D: TRBD1
size: .
V: TRBV28
J: TRBJ2-7
CDR3: CATRTGFSYEQYF
DNA: TGTGCCACCAGGACAGGGTTTAGCTACGAGCAGTACTTC

D: TRBD2
size: .
V: TRBV19
J: TRBJ2-1
CDR3: CASSILSSGRNNEQFF
DNA: TGTGCCAGTAGTATTTTGAGTAGCGGGAGGAACAATGAGCAGTTCTTC

D: .
size: .
V: TRBV10-3
J: TRBJ1-2
CDR3: CAISEPQGSAQANYGYTF
DNA: TGTGCCATCAGTGAGCCGCAGGGGTCCGCTCAGGCTAACTATGGCTACACCTTC

D: .
size: .
V: TRBV18
J: TRBJ1-1
CDR3: CASSPLEENTEAFF
DNA: TGTGCCAGCTCACCATTGGAGGAGAACACTGAAGCTTTCTTT

D: .
size: .
V: TRBV6-1
J: TRBJ1-2
CDR3: CASSASDINYGYTF
DNA: TGTGCCAGCAGTGCTTCAGACATTAACTATGGCTACACCTTC

D: .
size: .
V: TRBV5-1
J: TRBJ2-1
CDR3: CASSLSSGGYNEQFF
DNA: TGCGCCAGCAGCTTGTCCAGCGGAGGATACAATGAGCAGTTCTTC

D: .
size: few
V: TRBV20-1
J: TRBJ2-3
CDR3: CSVDSFTQYF
DNA: TGCAGTGTCGACTCCTTTACGCAGTATTTT

D: .
size: .
V: TRBV28
J: TRBJ1-2
CDR3: CASSVTPSGAGGYTF
DNA: TGTGCCAGCAGTGTTACTCCCTCGGGGGCTGGTGGCTACACCTTC

D: TRBD2
size: .
V: TRBV6-1
J: TRBJ2-7
CDR3: CASSEARGSEQYF
DNA: TGTGCCAGCAGTGAAGCGCGCGGGAGCGAGCAGTACTTC

D: .
size: .
V: TRBV28
J: TRBJ2-1
CDR3: CASSSGGIWSYNEQFF
DNA: TGTGCCAGCAGTTCAGGGGGGATCTGGTCCTACAATGAGCAGTTCTTC

D: TRBD1
size: .
V: TRBV19
J: TRBJ2-5
CDR3: CASRGTGQETQYF
DNA: TGTGCCAGTAGGGGGACAGGGCAAGAGACCCAGTACTTC

D: .
size: .
V: TRBV5-1
J: TRBJ2-3
CDR3: CASSSAPGVGDTQYF
DNA: TGCGCCAGCAGCTCGGCGCCCGGGGTTGGAGATACGCAGTATTTT

D: .
size: .
V: TRBV7-9
J: TRBJ1-3
CDR3: CASSQGGSSGNTIYF
DNA: TGTGCCAGCAGCCAGGGAGGGAGCTCTGGAAACACCATATATTTT

D: TRBD1
size: .
V: TRBV28
J: TRBJ2-1
CDR3: CASSRDRGFDEQFF
DNA: TGTGCCAGCAGCCGGGACAGGGGGTTCGATGAGCAGTTCTTC

D: TRBD2
size: .
V: TRBV10-3
J: TRBJ2-5
CDR3: CAISGPPGGTQETQYF
DNA: TGTGCCATCAGTGGGCCTCCGGGGGGGACGCAAGAGACCCAGTACTTC

D: .
size: .
V: TRBV6-1
J: TRBJ2-7
CDR3: CASSGEWTSYEQYF
DNA: TGTGCCAGCAGTGGCGAATGGACTTCCTACGAGCAGTACTTC

D: TRBD1
size: .
V: TRBV7-2
J: TRBJ1-1
CDR3: CASRQDRVNTEAFF
DNA: TGTGCCAGCAGACAGGACAGGGTGAACACTGAAGCTTTCTTT

D: .
size: .
V: TRBV29-1
J: TRBJ1-1
CDR3: CSSGTGGTEAFF
DNA: TGCAGCTCCGGCACTGGGGGCACTGAAGCTTTCTTT

D: TRBD1
size: many
V: TRBV5-1
J: TRBJ1-3
CDR3: CASSPGTAGNTIYF
DNA: TGCGCCAGCAGCCCAGGGACAGCTGGAAACACCATATATTTT

D: .
size: .
V: TRBV27
J: TRBJ2-7
CDR3: CASSLVGGYEQYF
DNA: TGTGCCAGCAGTTTAGTTGGGGGCTACGAGCAGTACTTC

D: TRBD1
size: .
V: TRBV27
J: TRBJ1-2
CDR3: CASSSRQGADGYTF
DNA: TGTGCCAGCAGTTCTCGACAGGGAGCGGATGGCTACACCTTC

D: TRBD2
size: .
V: TRBV5-1
J: TRBJ2-7
CDR3: CASSSGEGGAPYEQYF
DNA: TGCGCCAGCAGCTCGGGGGAGGGCGGAGCTCCTTACGAGCAGTACTTC

D: .
size: few
V: TRBV5-1
J: TRBJ1-1
CDR3: CASSIQGWATEAFF
DNA: TGCGCCAGCAGCATTCAGGGTTGGGCCACTGAAGCTTTCTTT

D: .
size: .
V: TRBV30
J: TRBJ2-7
CDR3: CAWSAGEVYEQYF
DNA: TGTGCCTGGAGTGCCGGCGAGGTCTACGAGCAGTACTTC

D: TRBD2
size: .
V: TRBV2
J: TRBJ2-7
CDR3: CASSEVTSESYEQYF
DNA: TGTGCCAGCAGTGAAGTGACTAGCGAGTCCTACGAGCAGTACTTC

D: TRBD1
size: .
V: TRBV6-5
J: TRBJ2-1
CDR3: CASSRTGPNNEQFF
DNA: TGTGCCAGCAGCCGGACAGGGCCGAACAATGAGCAGTTCTTC

D: TRBD1
size: .
V: TRBV30
J: TRBJ1-4
CDR3: CAWSGDRDGKLFF
DNA: TGTGCCTGGAGTGGGGACAGGGACGGGAAACTGTTTTTT